Listed below are T cell receptor beta chains from one sample, sequenced in a study of T cells in Graves' hyperthyroidism and ophthalmopathy. TCRdb analysed the multiplex PCR reads with MiXCR anew, one entry per CDR3 protein. The sample lists hundreds of thousands of distinct CDR3 sequences, about 16% occurring once. The sample was blood. The receptors come from a woman in her forties with Graves' ophthalmopathy. CDR3s include the opening cysteine and the closing phenylalanine or tryptophan. Each record gives: J gene, D gene, clone size, V gene, CDR3 DNA, CDR3 protein. D genes are given only for firm matches. Not every row has a clone size; where given, it reads once, few, many or a size class.

TRBJ2-2 NA NA TRBV27 TGTGCCAGCAGTTTATCGGGGTCCGGAGCCGGGGAGCTGTTTTTT CASSLSGSGAGELFF
TRBJ1-5 NA many TRBV28 TGTGCCAGCAGTTTATCATACATCCAGAGGGGTCAGCCCCAGCATTTT CASSLSYIQRGQPQHF
TRBJ1-3 TRBD1 few TRBV5-4 TGTGCCAGCAGCCGAACAGGGGGGAGAAACACCATATATTTT CASSRTGGRNTIYF
TRBJ2-1 TRBD1 NA TRBV24-1 TGTGCCACCAGTGATTCCGGGACAGGGTACGATGAGCAGTTCTTC CATSDSGTGYDEQFF
TRBJ2-5 NA many TRBV7-3 TGTGCCAGCAGCCCCAGCGGAGTAGCGACCCAGTACTTC CASSPSGVATQYF
TRBJ2-2 NA many TRBV2 TGTGCCAGCACTTTAGGGGGGGGTACCACCGGGGAGCTGTTTTTT CASTLGGGTTGELFF
TRBJ2-3 NA few TRBV6-2/TRBV6-3 TGTGCCAGCAGGCCGACACCACCCCTAACAGATACGCAGTATTTT CASRPTPPLTDTQYF
TRBJ1-1 TRBD1 few TRBV4-1 TGCGCCAGCAGCCAAGAGCAGGGGGGTGTGACTGAAGCTTTCTTT CASSQEQGGVTEAFF
TRBJ2-7 NA NA TRBV7-9 TGTGCCAGCAGCGTAGACTATCTCTCCTACGAGCAGTACTTC CASSVDYLSYEQYF
TRBJ2-2 NA many TRBV2 TGTGCCAAACTTGTGGGGGCCACCGGGGAGCTGTTTTTT CAKLVGATGELFF
TRBJ2-2 TRBD2 many TRBV28 TGTGCCAGCAGTAGGGGGGGACTAGCGGGAGCCGGGGAGCTGTTTTTT CASSRGGLAGAGELFF
TRBJ2-2 TRBD1 NA TRBV10-3 TGTGCCATCCTCTCTGGGACAGGGGACGCCGGGGAGCTGTTTTTT CAILSGTGDAGELFF
TRBJ1-1 NA many TRBV11-2 TGTGCCAGCAGCTTAGGCGGTCCTGAAGCTTTCTTT CASSLGGPEAFF
TRBJ2-7 NA many TRBV20-1 TGCAGTGCTAGTAGGGCGGGGCTGACCTACGAGCAGTACTTC CSASRAGLTYEQYF
TRBJ2-7 TRBD2 many TRBV6-1 TGTGCCAGCAGTACCGGACTAGCGGTAACCTACGAGCAGTACTTC CASSTGLAVTYEQYF
TRBJ2-5 NA few TRBV10-3 TGTGCCATCAGTGAGTCGCCCGACAGTATCCAAGAGACCCAGTACTTC CAISESPDSIQETQYF
TRBJ1-2 NA many TRBV3-1 TGTGCCAGCAGCCAAGGTCACAGATATGGCTACACCTTC CASSQGHRYGYTF
TRBJ2-1 TRBD2 many TRBV11-2 TGTGCCAGCAGCCTATACCGGGAGGACAATGAGCAGTTCTTC CASSLYREDNEQFF
TRBJ2-1 TRBD1 many TRBV5-1 TGCGCCAGCAGCTCGACCGGGACAGGGGGCAATGAGCAGTTCTTC CASSSTGTGGNEQFF
TRBJ2-5 NA many TRBV3-1 TGTGCCAGCAGCCGGCGCGGGACAGACCAAGAGACCCAGTACTTC CASSRRGTDQETQYF
TRBJ2-3 TRBD1 NA TRBV27 TGTGCCAGCAGAAACCACGGGGGACAGGGATATTTTGCAGATACGCAGTATTTT CASRNHGGQGYFADTQYF
TRBJ2-7 NA many TRBV14 TGTGCCAGCAGCCAAGATGTTTCGCCAGGTTACTCCTACGAGCAGTACTTC CASSQDVSPGYSYEQYF
TRBJ1-1 NA NA TRBV7-9 TGTGCCAGCAGCGAAAGGCAGGGGCGGGGGGTGGCTTTCTTT CASSERQGRGVAFF
TRBJ2-3 TRBD2 many TRBV7-8 TGTGCCAGCAGAAAGAAATGGACTAGCGCCGAAGATACGCAGTATTTT CASRKKWTSAEDTQYF
TRBJ2-7 NA few TRBV13 TGTGCCAGCAGCTTACGCCGTTTGCCGGTTGACGAGCAGTACTTC CASSLRRLPVDEQYF
TRBJ1-1 TRBD1 many TRBV19 TGTGCCACGAACAGGGGATGGGGAGGAAACACTGAAGCTTTCTTT CATNRGWGGNTEAFF
TRBJ2-5 TRBD2 once TRBV19 TGTGCCAGTAGTAAAAATCGACTAGCGGGGGACGAGACCCAGCACTTC CASSKNRLAGDETQHF
TRBJ2-3 NA NA TRBV4-2 TGTGCCAGCAGCCAAGATCTGGGACTGGGCACAGATACGCAGTATTTT CASSQDLGLGTDTQYF
TRBJ2-7 NA many TRBV28 TGTGCCAGCAGCTCACCTGCGACAGCGAGATCCTACGAGCAGTACTTC CASSSPATARSYEQYF
TRBJ2-1 NA NA TRBV3-1 TGTGCCAGCAGCCAAGCAAGGGACCCGTTCTACCATGAGCAGTTCTTC CASSQARDPFYHEQFF
TRBJ2-5 TRBD1 NA TRBV5-8 TGTGCCAGCAGCTCCGGAAGCCTGACAGGGACGGTAGAAGAGACCCAGTACTTC CASSSGSLTGTVEETQYF
TRBJ2-7 NA many TRBV12-3/TRBV12-4 TGTGCCAGCAGCCGAGACAGCTACACCTACGAGCAGTACTTC CASSRDSYTYEQYF
TRBJ1-3 TRBD1 many TRBV20-1 TGCAGTGCTAGAGAGCTAGACAGGGGGTTAAACACCATATATTTT CSARELDRGLNTIYF